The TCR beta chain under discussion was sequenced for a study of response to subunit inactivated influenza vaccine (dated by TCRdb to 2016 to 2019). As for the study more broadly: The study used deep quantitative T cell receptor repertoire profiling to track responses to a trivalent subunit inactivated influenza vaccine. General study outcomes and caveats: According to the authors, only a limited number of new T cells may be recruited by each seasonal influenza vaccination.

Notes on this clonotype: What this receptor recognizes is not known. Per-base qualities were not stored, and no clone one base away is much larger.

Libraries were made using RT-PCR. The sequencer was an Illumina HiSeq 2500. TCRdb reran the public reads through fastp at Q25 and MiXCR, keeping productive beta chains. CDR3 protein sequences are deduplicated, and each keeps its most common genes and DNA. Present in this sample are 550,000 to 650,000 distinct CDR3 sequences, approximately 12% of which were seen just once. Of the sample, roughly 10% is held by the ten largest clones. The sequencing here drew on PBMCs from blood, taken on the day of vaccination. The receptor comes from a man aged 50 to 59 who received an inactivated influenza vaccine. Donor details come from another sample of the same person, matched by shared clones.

The CDR3 here reads CASSDLLAGQETQYF. The nucleotides are TGTGCCAGCAGTGATCTTTTGGCGGGACAAGAGACCCAGTACTTC. The receptor chain draws on TRBV25-1 and TRBJ2-5; the D segment could be TRBD2, given 6 matching bases. From the cysteine up to the phenylalanine, the CDR3 has a length of 15 residues. Kept here is only the CDR3 DNA, which spans 45 bases and is read in frame from base 1. Deletion took 3 bases off V and 2 bases off J, with a span of 13 bases between the germline ends. CDR1 and CDR2, per the germline V gene, are MGHDK and SYGVNS.